These T cell receptor beta chains were read from a single sample in a study of control samples from healthy donors and cancer patients. TCRdb's table, derived via immunoSEQ multiplex PCR, lists solely in-frame clones and lacks some. The table includes approximately 130,000 clones, 80% to 90% detected once. The sequencing input was blood. Receptors originate from a man in his 60s in good health. Each CDR3 is given with its conserved first and last residue. A D gene is named only where the DNA matches it firmly. Clone size appears in some rows only: once, few, many, or a class for an expanded clone.

j_call: TRBJ1-1; d_call: NA; v_call: TRBV2; clone_size: NA; cdr3_aa: CASSRRLDTEAFF; cdr3_nt: TGTGCCAGCAGTAGGAGGTTGGACACTGAAGCTTTCTTT
j_call: TRBJ1-6; d_call: NA; v_call: TRBV18; clone_size: NA; cdr3_aa: CASSIGTVNNSPLHF; cdr3_nt: TGTGCCAGCTCAATCGGAACCGTCAATAATTCACCCCTCCACTTT
j_call: TRBJ1-3; d_call: NA; v_call: TRBV5-1; clone_size: few; cdr3_aa: CASSLDAGNTIYF; cdr3_nt: TGCGCCAGCAGCTTGGATGCGGGAAACACCATATATTTT
j_call: TRBJ2-1; d_call: TRBD1; v_call: TRBV18; clone_size: NA; cdr3_aa: CASSPPTGGVYNEQFF; cdr3_nt: TGTGCCAGCTCACCACCGACAGGGGGGGTATACAATGAGCAGTTCTTC
j_call: TRBJ2-7; d_call: TRBD1; v_call: TRBV12-3/TRBV12-4; clone_size: NA; cdr3_aa: CASSRQGPYEQYF; cdr3_nt: TGTGCCAGCAGTAGACAGGGCCCCTACGAGCAGTACTTC
j_call: TRBJ2-7; d_call: NA; v_call: TRBV30; clone_size: NA; cdr3_aa: CACHRDGAYEQYF; cdr3_nt: TGTGCCTGCCACCGGGACGGGGCCTACGAGCAGTACTTC
j_call: TRBJ2-5; d_call: NA; v_call: TRBV6-6; clone_size: once; cdr3_aa: CASSASVPHRETQYF; cdr3_nt: TGTGCCAGCAGCGCCTCCGTCCCCCACCGAGAGACCCAGTACTTC
j_call: TRBJ1-3; d_call: TRBD1; v_call: TRBV18; clone_size: NA; cdr3_aa: CASSPPTGAVSGNTIYF; cdr3_nt: TGTGCCAGCTCACCACCGACAGGGGCCGTCTCTGGAAACACCATATATTTT
j_call: TRBJ2-1; d_call: NA; v_call: TRBV5-1; clone_size: few; cdr3_aa: CASSLGGQSNSEQFF; cdr3_nt: TGCGCCAGCAGCTTAGGCGGACAAAGTAATAGTGAGCAGTTCTTC
j_call: TRBJ1-5; d_call: TRBD1; v_call: TRBV30; clone_size: NA; cdr3_aa: CAWRGTGAAQPQHF; cdr3_nt: TGTGCCTGGAGAGGGACAGGGGCGGCTCAGCCCCAGCATTTT
j_call: TRBJ1-1; d_call: TRBD1; v_call: TRBV7-3; clone_size: NA; cdr3_aa: CASSTGTGTNTEAFF; cdr3_nt: TGTGCCAGCAGTACCGGGACAGGGACCAACACTGAAGCTTTCTTT
j_call: TRBJ1-2; d_call: TRBD1; v_call: TRBV3-1/TRBV3-2; clone_size: few; cdr3_aa: CASSPQGSYGYTF; cdr3_nt: TGTGCCAGCAGCCCACAGGGGAGCTATGGCTACACCTTC
j_call: TRBJ2-7; d_call: NA; v_call: TRBV7-9; clone_size: NA; cdr3_aa: CASSFEGSSYEQYF; cdr3_nt: TGTGCCAGCAGCTTTGAGGGGAGCTCCTACGAGCAGTACTTC
j_call: TRBJ1-2; d_call: NA; v_call: TRBV12-3/TRBV12-4; clone_size: NA; cdr3_aa: CASSLGGGGYTF; cdr3_nt: TGTGCCAGCAGTTTAGGCGGGGGGGGCTACACCTTC
j_call: TRBJ1-4; d_call: NA; v_call: TRBV7-2; clone_size: NA; cdr3_aa: CASSPLTNEKLFF; cdr3_nt: TGTGCCAGCAGCCCCCTGACTAATGAAAAACTGTTTTTT
j_call: TRBJ1-5; d_call: TRBD1; v_call: TRBV24-1; clone_size: NA; cdr3_aa: CATSDSGGLQHF; cdr3_nt: TGTGCCACCAGTGATTCAGGGGGGCTCCAGCATTTT
j_call: TRBJ2-1; d_call: TRBD2; v_call: TRBV7-2; clone_size: NA; cdr3_aa: CASSLLAGSNEQFF; cdr3_nt: TGTGCCAGCAGCTTACTAGCGGGGAGTAATGAGCAGTTCTTC
j_call: TRBJ2-1; d_call: TRBD2; v_call: TRBV13; clone_size: NA; cdr3_aa: CASFLAGGLNEQFF; cdr3_nt: TGTGCCAGCTTTCTAGCGGGGGGGCTGAATGAGCAGTTCTTC
j_call: TRBJ2-2; d_call: NA; v_call: TRBV24-1; clone_size: few; cdr3_aa: CATSVAGPNTGELFF; cdr3_nt: TGTGCCACCAGTGTTGCGGGACCGAACACCGGGGAGCTGTTTTTT
j_call: TRBJ1-5; d_call: TRBD1; v_call: TRBV30; clone_size: NA; cdr3_aa: CAWSVQDRGYSNQPQHF; cdr3_nt: TGTGCCTGGAGTGTCCAGGACAGGGGCTATAGCAATCAGCCCCAGCATTTT
j_call: TRBJ1-2; d_call: NA; v_call: TRBV28; clone_size: once; cdr3_aa: CASSLPGGPGNTF; cdr3_nt: TGTGCCAGCAGTTTGCCCGGGGGGCCTGGGAACACCTTC
j_call: TRBJ1-5; d_call: NA; v_call: TRBV30; clone_size: NA; cdr3_aa: CATDTGSNQPQHF; cdr3_nt: TGTGCCACCGATACGGGTAGCAATCAGCCCCAGCATTTT
j_call: TRBJ1-6; d_call: TRBD1; v_call: TRBV7-2; clone_size: few; cdr3_aa: CASSLAYLGQKNNSPLHF; cdr3_nt: TGTGCCAGCAGCTTAGCTTACCTGGGACAGAAGAATAATTCACCCCTCCACTTT
j_call: TRBJ1-4; d_call: TRBD1; v_call: TRBV3-1/TRBV3-2; clone_size: NA; cdr3_aa: CASSPGSTGGGEKLFF; cdr3_nt: TGTGCCAGCAGCCCCGGTTCGACAGGGGGAGGGGAAAAACTGTTTTTT
j_call: TRBJ1-2; d_call: NA; v_call: TRBV18; clone_size: NA; cdr3_aa: CASSPPGGSNYGYTF; cdr3_nt: TGTGCCAGCTCACCACCGGGGGGGTCTAACTATGGCTACACCTTC
j_call: TRBJ1-3; d_call: NA; v_call: TRBV30; clone_size: NA; cdr3_aa: CAWSVGGASGNTIYF; cdr3_nt: TGTGCCTGGAGTGTGGGGGGGGCTTCTGGAAACACCATATATTTT
j_call: TRBJ1-1; d_call: NA; v_call: TRBV20-1; clone_size: NA; cdr3_aa: CSAGGSGNTEAFF; cdr3_nt: TGCAGTGCTGGTGGAAGCGGGAACACTGAAGCTTTCTTT
j_call: TRBJ2-1; d_call: NA; v_call: TRBV7-2; clone_size: NA; cdr3_aa: CASSNGGPSYNEQFF; cdr3_nt: TGTGCCAGCAGCAACGGGGGGCCTTCCTACAATGAGCAGTTCTTC
j_call: TRBJ2-2; d_call: NA; v_call: TRBV6-5; clone_size: few; cdr3_aa: CASSYSSLTGELFF; cdr3_nt: TGTGCCAGCAGTTACTCGAGTCTAACCGGGGAGCTGTTTTTT
j_call: TRBJ1-1; d_call: NA; v_call: TRBV9; clone_size: NA; cdr3_aa: CASSEDRSEAFF; cdr3_nt: TGTGCCAGCAGCGAGGACCGGTCCGAAGCTTTCTTT
j_call: TRBJ1-1; d_call: TRBD1; v_call: TRBV4-1; clone_size: NA; cdr3_aa: CASSQVRGLTEAFF; cdr3_nt: TGCGCCAGCAGCCAAGTGAGGGGGCTCACTGAAGCTTTCTTT
j_call: TRBJ1-6; d_call: NA; v_call: TRBV28; clone_size: NA; cdr3_aa: CASSLATGSSPLHF; cdr3_nt: TGTGCCAGCAGTTTGGCGACAGGTTCCTCACCCCTCCACTTT
j_call: TRBJ2-5; d_call: TRBD1; v_call: TRBV4-1; clone_size: NA; cdr3_aa: CASSPLWTGSQETQYF; cdr3_nt: TGCGCCAGCAGCCCCTTGTGGACAGGGTCCCAAGAGACCCAGTACTTC
j_call: TRBJ2-6; d_call: TRBD1; v_call: TRBV6-2/TRBV6-3; clone_size: NA; cdr3_aa: CASSNLGTGVSSGANVLTF; cdr3_nt: TGTGCCAGCAGTAATCTGGGGACAGGGGTTAGCTCTGGGGCCAACGTCCTGACTTTC
j_call: TRBJ1-2; d_call: NA; v_call: TRBV30; clone_size: once; cdr3_aa: CAWSLDYYGYTF; cdr3_nt: TGTGCCTGGAGTTTGGACTACTATGGCTACACCTTC
j_call: TRBJ2-1; d_call: NA; v_call: TRBV24-1; clone_size: NA; cdr3_aa: CATSKRGPTYNEQFF; cdr3_nt: TGTGCCACCAGTAAACGGGGGCCTACCTACAATGAGCAGTTCTTC
j_call: TRBJ1-5; d_call: NA; v_call: TRBV28; clone_size: NA; cdr3_aa: CASSLMGLGQPQHF; cdr3_nt: TGTGCCAGCAGTTTGATGGGGTTAGGCCAGCCCCAGCATTTT
j_call: TRBJ2-4; d_call: NA; v_call: TRBV6-6; clone_size: once; cdr3_aa: CASRSDWDLAKNIQYF; cdr3_nt: TGTGCCAGCAGGTCAGATTGGGATTTAGCCAAAAACATTCAGTACTTC
j_call: TRBJ2-1; d_call: TRBD1; v_call: TRBV28; clone_size: NA; cdr3_aa: CASQIDRAYNEQFF; cdr3_nt: TGTGCCAGCCAGATTGACAGGGCCTACAATGAGCAGTTCTTC
j_call: TRBJ1-2; d_call: NA; v_call: TRBV10-3; clone_size: NA; cdr3_aa: CAISESTGGGYTF; cdr3_nt: TGTGCCATCAGTGAGTCGACGGGCGGTGGCTACACCTTC
j_call: TRBJ1-2; d_call: TRBD1; v_call: TRBV5-1; clone_size: NA; cdr3_aa: CASSWPRQGDYGYTF; cdr3_nt: TGCGCCAGCAGCTGGCCGAGACAGGGGGACTATGGCTACACCTTC
j_call: TRBJ1-2; d_call: NA; v_call: TRBV6-5; clone_size: NA; cdr3_aa: CASSSTGYYGYTF; cdr3_nt: TGTGCCAGCAGTTCAACCGGATACTATGGCTACACCTTC
j_call: TRBJ2-5; d_call: NA; v_call: TRBV18; clone_size: few; cdr3_aa: CASSPSREETQYF; cdr3_nt: TGTGCCAGCTCACCGTCCAGAGAAGAGACCCAGTACTTC
j_call: TRBJ1-3; d_call: TRBD1; v_call: TRBV15; clone_size: NA; cdr3_aa: CATSRDTDRGSDGNTIYF; cdr3_nt: TGTGCCACCAGCAGAGATACGGACAGGGGGTCGGATGGAAACACCATATATTTT
j_call: TRBJ2-2; d_call: NA; v_call: TRBV6-4; clone_size: NA; cdr3_aa: CASSEGPQTGELFF; cdr3_nt: TGTGCCAGCAGTGAAGGTCCTCAGACCGGGGAGCTGTTTTTT